The entry that follows covers one T cell receptor (beta chain) sequence. The specificity of this receptor is unknown. One base away there is no much larger clone; base qualities are not given. Patients with autoimmune disease history or receiving systemic immunosuppression were excluded from the trial. In every dose cohort, peripheral blood was drawn for TCR sequencing at baseline, cycle 4 day 1, and cycle 7 day 1. The samples were taken from a phase I, first-in-human, multicenter, open-label dose-escalation trial of ivuxolimab. The trial enrolled adults with locally advanced or metastatic head and neck squamous cell, hepatocellular, melanoma or renal cell carcinoma. Before TCR sequencing, CD4+ T cells and CD8+ T cells were sorted from peripheral blood as separate populations. These data originate in a study of OX40 agonist ivuxolimab in advanced cancers. About the investigation overall: Ivuxolimab was a fully human IgG2 agonistic monoclonal antibody targeting the costimulatory receptor OX40 (CD134). In the dose-escalation cohort, 82.7% of patients were male, and the mean age was roughly 60 years, with a range of roughly 20 to 79. Prior anti-PD-1, anti-PD-L1 or anti-CTLA-4 therapy was permitted, and checkpoint inhibitors had been received by about 37% of dose-escalation patients. Of the roughly 54 patients in dose escalation, some 20 had hepatocellular carcinoma, roughly 15 had melanoma, 9 had renal cell carcinoma and 9 had head and neck cancer. Partial responses occurred in three dose-escalation patients: two with cutaneous melanoma and one with hepatocellular carcinoma. Intravenous ivuxolimab was administered to patients every 2 weeks at six dose levels: 0.01, 0.1, 0.3, 1.5, 3 and 10 mg/kg. The point of sequencing TCRbeta in the periphery was to test whether ivuxolimab changed TCR sequence diversity and drove clonal T-cell expansion. The paper describes the monotherapy dose-escalation part (N of about 47 patients) of the phase I trial of ivuxolimab.

To sequence the TCRbeta CDR3 region, genomic DNA was isolated from the sorted cells. The immunoSEQ Assay was used to sequence the TCRbeta CDR3 regions. TCRdb took this table from immuneACCESS and kept in-frame rearrangements with V and J called. Such tables lack part of the clones; where checked against another copy, unresolved V genes explain under half of the gap, and the rest is unexplained. For this sample the table gives 50,000 to 55,000 clones, of which 81% were detected only once. 0.69% of the sample is held by the ten biggest clonotypes. The CDR3 goes from the cysteine to the phenylalanine over 11 residues. Just the 33-base CDR3 DNA is kept, in frame starting at base 1. V loses 4 bases, J loses 4 bases, and the germline ends lie 4 bases apart. The germline V gene yields SNHLY for CDR1 and FYNNEI for CDR2. General conclusions and limits of the study: At doses of 0.1 to 3.0 mg/kg, clonal expansion of both CD4+ and CD8+ blood T cells was observed from baseline to week 6. In the 0.1-3.0 mg/kg groups, partial responders had among the lowest normalized peripheral clonal expansion, particularly in CD8+ T cells. Low levels of normalized T-cell clonal expansion were also shown by some nonresponding patients. The antigen specificity of the clonally expanded peripheral T cells was not determined. On average, CD8+ T cells showed more expanded clones than CD4+ T cells after ivuxolimab.

This receptor chain uses TRBV2 and TRBJ2-5; the D gene cannot be resolved reliably. The source was CD4+ or CD8+ T cells sorted from blood, collected in a trial of the OX40 agonist ivuxolimab. The origin of this receptor is an adult with an advanced solid tumor such as melanoma, head and neck, liver or kidney cancer. The nucleotide sequence is given as TGTGCCAGCAGTGGGACAGAGACCCAGTACTTC. Translated, this is CASSGTETQYF.